The rows below give T cell receptor beta chains drawn from one sample of a study of beta chain features in type 1 diabetes. The table came from immunoSEQ multiplex PCR; TCRdb's copy has only in-frame clones and leaves some out. Here the sample spans 200,000 to 250,000 clones, 9% to 10% being singletons. Sequencing was carried out using naive CD4+ T cells from blood. The receptors derive from a woman aged 18-30 years in good health. Both conserved end residues are trimmed from each CDR3.

V: TRBV7-7; length: 10; J: TRBJ2-1; CDR3: ASSSGGREQF
V: TRBV2; length: 11; J: TRBJ2-1; CDR3: ASSGSSWEEQF
V: TRBV18; length: 12; J: TRBJ1-2; CDR3: ASSRTANNYGYT
V: TRBV6-5; length: 11; J: TRBJ2-7; CDR3: ASSSGNSYEQY
V: TRBV10-3; length: 15; J: TRBJ2-1; CDR3: AISRAAGTPLENEQF
V: TRBV5-6; length: 13; J: TRBJ1-4; CDR3: ASSLGTGFREKLF
V: TRBV6-6; length: 12; J: TRBJ2-1; CDR3: ASSYADSRPEQF
V: TRBV7-9; length: 14; J: TRBJ1-4; CDR3: ASSPELTGGLEKLF
V: TRBV5-5; length: 13; J: TRBJ1-5; CDR3: ASSLWWEVNQPQH
V: TRBV10-3; length: 12; J: TRBJ1-6; CDR3: AITRDSEGSPLH
V: TRBV6-1; length: 13; J: TRBJ2-1; CDR3: ASSEGDSSYNEQF
V: TRBV5-1; length: 14; J: TRBJ2-5; CDR3: ASSLGLAGDGETQY
V: TRBV29-1; length: 12; J: TRBJ1-2; CDR3: SVESQTDSYGYT
V: TRBV25-1; length: 12; J: TRBJ1-2; CDR3: ASSEAGRGDGYT
V: TRBV6-1; length: 11; J: TRBJ1-1; CDR3: ASMGHQRGEAF
V: TRBV27; length: 13; J: TRBJ2-2; CDR3: ASSSRQGWTGELF
V: TRBV5-1; length: 12; J: TRBJ2-1; CDR3: ASSFGRGSDEQF
V: TRBV5-5; length: 10; J: TRBJ1-4; CDR3: ASTGGHGTLF
V: TRBV5-4; length: 12; J: TRBJ2-7; CDR3: ASSPGGRDHEQY
V: TRBV2; length: 14; J: TRBJ1-1; CDR3: ASSLRTGTGNTEAF
V: TRBV18; length: 13; J: TRBJ2-2; CDR3: ASSPRGRATGELF
V: TRBV7-9; length: 13; J: TRBJ2-7; CDR3: ASSLLAGESYEQY
V: TRBV30; length: 13; J: TRBJ2-1; CDR3: AWEQTGFGENEQF
V: TRBV5-6; length: 12; J: TRBJ2-1; CDR3: ASSFGTGNNEQF
V: TRBV6-6; length: 13; J: TRBJ1-4; CDR3: ASSPRSGTNEKLF
V: TRBV6-6; length: 10; J: TRBJ2-7; CDR3: ASSRGNHEQY
V: TRBV29-1; length: 10; J: TRBJ1-1; CDR3: SVIRDSPEAF
V: TRBV29-1; length: 11; J: TRBJ2-5; CDR3: SGGLAGEETQY
V: TRBV7-8; length: 14; J: TRBJ2-1; CDR3: ASSLAEGGFYNEQF
V: TRBV7-9; length: 15; J: TRBJ2-1; CDR3: ASTLARASGGLTEQF
V: TRBV5-1; length: 12; J: TRBJ2-1; CDR3: ASVTRTGEGEQF
V: TRBV18; length: 13; J: TRBJ2-3; CDR3: ASSPPTGERDTQY
V: TRBV4-1; length: 14; J: TRBJ2-1; CDR3: ASSQYPGQGVNEQF
V: TRBV6-4; length: 12; J: TRBJ2-1; CDR3: ASSDSGLGNEQF
V: TRBV7-9; length: 11; J: TRBJ2-7; CDR3: ASSLDGQGEQY
V: TRBV10-3; length: 15; J: TRBJ2-1; CDR3: AISESTRGSLYNEQF